These 20 T cell receptor beta chains were sequenced from one sample in a study of T cells in Graves' hyperthyroidism and ophthalmopathy (dated by TCRdb to about 2019). The library came from multiplex PCR. The data were produced on an Illumina HiSeq 2000. The TCR beta CDR3 regions were amplified from the RNA transcripts. A first-round RT-PCR of the TCR CDR3 used the HTBI primer set with the Qiagen OneStep RT-PCR kit. The raw public reads went through TCRdb reprocessing: fastp at Q25, MiXCR clone calling, in-frame beta chains kept. Rows merge per CDR3 protein into single entries with the most common DNA and genes. This sample gives 500,000 to 550,000 distinct CDR3 sequences in total; nearly 20% of them show up just once. Clones ranked in the top ten supply approximately 50% of the sample. Sequencing input: blood. The source of these receptors is a man aged 40-49 years with Graves' ophthalmopathy.

This clonotype occurred once. The chain links TRBV27 to TRBJ1-4, with 7 bases matching TRBD1. Germline loops: CDR1 MNHEY, CDR2 SMNVEV (reference sequence). After removal of 6 bases from V and 9 bases from J, the junction contained 4 bases not matched to a gene. The CDR3 is 12 amino acids. CDR3 in amino acids: CASRGQTQKLFF. The CDR3 DNA follows: TGTGCCAGCAGGGGACAGACACAAAAACTGTTTTTT.

This clonotype has only a few counts. V gene TRBV10-3 combines with J gene TRBJ1-2; 8 nucleotides match TRBD1. This CDR3 has 16 amino acids. V trimming: 3 bases; J trimming: 6 bases; junction bases outside the gene matches: 12. The germline gives CDR1 ENHRY, CDR2 SYGVKD. The CDR3 coding sequence is TGTGCCATCAGTGACCCCGGGCAGGGGGCTATGCATGGCTACACCTTC. Protein product: CAISDPGQGAMHGYTF.

The CDR3 DNA is TGTGCCAGCAGCTTAGTGGGCCGTAATGAGCAGTTCTTC. This encodes CASSLVGRNEQFF. The chain recombines TRBV11-1 with TRBJ2-1; D is undetermined. V gave up 1 base and J gave up 7 bases, with 8 bases separating them. The CDR3 is 13 amino acids. CDR1 and CDR2 from the germline V gene are SGHAT and FQDESV (reference sequence). The full variable domain, with the rest looked up from reference TRBV11-1 and TRBJ2-1, is EAEVAQSPRYKITEKSQAVAFWCDPISGHATLYWYRQILGQGPELLVQFQDESVVDDSQLPKDRFSAERLKGVDSTLKIQPAELGDSAMYLCASSLVGRNEQFFGPGTRLTVL.

In DNA form, the CDR3 reads TGTGCCAGCAGAGCAGGGGCCACCCATGGCTACACCTTC. Translated, it gives CASRAGATHGYTF. The chain links TRBV28 to TRBJ1-2; tentative D call: TRBD1 (6 bases). There are 13 residues in the CDR3. Germline V lookup: CDR1 MDHEN, CDR2 SYDVKM. V shed 6 bases and J shed 6 bases, with 14 bases lying between them.

Only a few counts were recorded for this clonotype. The chain uses TRBV19 and TRBJ1-6; D is ambiguous. This CDR3 region has 13 residues. V was shortened by 6 bases and J by 7 bases, with 10 bases between the two germline ends. CDR1 LNHDA and CDR2 SQIVND come from the germline V gene (reference sequence). CDR3 DNA sequence: TGTGCCAGTAGCTCCGTACTAAATTCACCCCTCCACTTT. It yields the protein CASSSVLNSPLHF.

In this sample, this clonotype turned up a few times. The CDR3 bases are TGTGCCTGGAGTGTTAAGGGGAGACGGAGTGTGCGTCAGCCCCAGCATTTT. This codes for CAWSVKGRRSVRQPQHF. The chain couples TRBV30 to TRBJ1-5; D possibly corresponds to TRBD1 (5 bases). CDR3 size: 17 residues. The V gene's germline CDR1 is GTSNPN and CDR2 SVGIG (reference sequence). V was shortened by 0 bases and J by 6 bases, with 21 bases between the two germline ends.

This clonotype was recorded many times. The chain has TRBV20-1 and TRBJ2-3; a possible D gene is TRBD2 (9 bases). Germline-derived CDR1 and CDR2 are DFQATT and SNEGSKA (reference sequence). V was shortened by 6 bases and J by 2 bases, with 21 bases between the two germline ends. The CDR3 is made up of 16 amino acids. CDR3 in DNA: TGCAGTGCCCCAGGGGGCGGGGGGGGTGACACAGATACGCAGTATTTT. This codes for CSAPGGGGGDTDTQYF.

This clonotype has just a few counts. The CDR3 region has the DNA TGCGCCAGCAGCCGCGCGGGACAGATACTCTATGGCTACACCTTC. Its protein product is CASSRAGQILYGYTF. This sequence joins TRBV4-1 and TRBJ1-2; 7 positions agree with TRBD1. This CDR3 has 15 residues. V lost 4 bases to trimming and J lost 4 bases; unmatched junction nucleotides: 9. Germline V gene data show CDR1 as MGHRA and CDR2 as YSYEKL.

In its sample, this clonotype was seen many times. This chain uses TRBV5-1 with TRBJ2-3, with D unresolved. V gave up 4 bases and J gave up 6 bases, with 15 bases separating them. Germline-derived CDR1 and CDR2 are SGHRS and YFSETQ. The CDR3 is made up of 14 amino acids. CDR3 sequence (DNA): TGCGCCAGCAGCGCGGTGGTAGCTAAGGATACGCAGTATTTT. The encoded protein is CASSAVVAKDTQYF.

This clonotype was seen repeatedly, ten times or more. This sequence joins TRBV18 and TRBJ1-1; the D gene is possibly TRBD1 (5 bases). Trimming pared 5 bases from V and 1 base from J, leaving 11 bases between. The CDR3 length is 14 residues. Germline V gives CDR1 KGHSH, CDR2 LQKENI. CDR3 amino acids: CASSSQGGNTEAFF. The CDR3 DNA sequence: TGTGCCAGCTCATCCCAGGGAGGGAACACTGAAGCTTTCTTT.

The table lists this clonotype with a few counts. The genes are TRBV4-1 and TRBJ1-1, with D unclear. CDR1 and CDR2 (germline): MGHRA, YSYEKL. The CDR3 consists of 14 residues. The germline V and J ends were trimmed by 0 bases and 3 bases, with 8 bases remaining between them. The CDR3 sequence is CASSQEPGYTEAFF. The CDR3 DNA reads as TGCGCCAGCAGCCAAGAACCCGGGTACACTGAAGCTTTCTTT.

This clonotype was counted between two and nine times. This chain uses TRBV6-1 with TRBJ1-5; the D gene is possibly TRBD1 (5 bases). The CDR3 loop spans 15 amino acids. The germline V gene encodes CDR1 MNHNS and CDR2 SASEGT. V lost 2 bases and J 6 bases, leaving 14 bases between the germline ends. The chain's CDR3 is CASSERPGHLQPQHF. CDR3 nucleotides: TGTGCCAGCAGTGAACGACCAGGGCATCTTCAGCCCCAGCATTTT.

This clonotype was counted between two and nine times. The chain carries TRBV5-1 and TRBJ1-2; D remains ambiguous. Trimming removed 4 bases at V and 2 bases at J, with 9 bases between. CDR3 length: 13 amino acids. Germline CDR1 is SGHRS and CDR2 is YFSETQ. CDR3 sequence (DNA): TGCGCCAGCAGCGTGAACGTGAACTATGGCTACACCTTC. Its translation: CASSVNVNYGYTF.

This clonotype was picked up a small number of times. The chain joins TRBV6-5 to TRBJ2-2, with 9 bases aligning to TRBD1. Trimming removed 2 bases from V and 4 bases from J; junction bases left unmatched: 2. The germline V gene encodes CDR1 MNHEY and CDR2 SVGAGI. The CDR3 has 15 amino acids. The CDR3 region has the DNA TGTGCCAGCAGTTACGGGACAGGGAGCACCGGGGAGCTGTTTTTT. Its translation: CASSYGTGSTGELFF.

This clonotype appeared a few times. The rearrangement joins TRBV29-1 to TRBJ2-7; D possibly corresponds to TRBD1 (5 bases). Germline lookup yields CDR1 SQVTM and CDR2 ANQGSEA. Trimming left V 5 bases short and J 3 bases short, with 11 bases between. This CDR3 is built from 12 residues. CDR3 in amino acids: CSVFDRNYEQYF. The DNA of the CDR3 is TGCAGCGTTTTCGACAGAAACTACGAGCAGTACTTC.

Notes on this clonotype: The junction does not match germline at one end; this may be a read error. DNA of the CDR3: TGTGCCAGCAGCGTAGTCGGGACAGCGCTTCTCTTT. Protein sequence: CASSVVGTALLF. This chain connects TRBV7-9 to TRBJ1-1, with TRBD1 matching 7 bases. CDR3 size: 12 residues. Germline CDR1 reads SEHNR; CDR2 reads FQNEAQ (reference sequence).

This clonotype was detected only a few times. V usage is TRBV6-1 and J usage is TRBJ2-1; D is unresolved. The germline CDR1 and CDR2 sequences are MNHNS and SASEGT. V shed 6 bases and J shed 8 bases, with 17 bases lying between them. CDR3 length: 14 amino acids. CDR3 sequence: CASSHDPSPDEQFF. In nucleotides, the CDR3 is TGTGCCAGCAGCCACGACCCATCCCCCGATGAGCAGTTCTTC.

This clonotype was counted at least ten times. The rearrangement uses TRBV9 and TRBJ2-1; 9 nucleotides agree with TRBD1. Germline V gene sequence: CDR1 SGDLS, CDR2 YYNGEE. J lost 0 bases, V lost 2 bases, and 0 bases had no gene match. CDR3 size: 15 residues. CDR3 DNA sequence: TGTGCCAGCAGCGTGGGACAGGGCTCCTACAATGAGCAGTTCTTC. Translated, it gives CASSVGQGSYNEQFF.

The V and J genes are TRBV14 and TRBJ2-3; 12 nucleotides match TRBD2. The germline V gene has CDR1 SGHDN and CDR2 FVKESK. J lost 5 bases, V lost 5 bases, and 5 bases had no gene match. The CDR3 runs to 15 residues. CDR3 bases: TGTGCCAGCAGCAGGACTAGCGGGATCGGAGATACGCAGTATTTT. Translated: CASSRTSGIGDTQYF.

This clonotype has a count of ten or more. V and J are TRBV7-8 and TRBJ2-3, with 10 bases lining up with TRBD2. The CDR3 sequence is 17 residues long. Germline-derived CDR1 and CDR2 are SGHVS and FQNEAQ. The V and J ends lost 1 base and 2 bases, in that order; junction bases with no gene match: 6. CDR3 loop: CASSLGASGGHTDTQYF. As DNA, the CDR3 is TGTGCCAGCAGCTTAGGGGCTAGCGGGGGCCACACAGATACGCAGTATTTT.